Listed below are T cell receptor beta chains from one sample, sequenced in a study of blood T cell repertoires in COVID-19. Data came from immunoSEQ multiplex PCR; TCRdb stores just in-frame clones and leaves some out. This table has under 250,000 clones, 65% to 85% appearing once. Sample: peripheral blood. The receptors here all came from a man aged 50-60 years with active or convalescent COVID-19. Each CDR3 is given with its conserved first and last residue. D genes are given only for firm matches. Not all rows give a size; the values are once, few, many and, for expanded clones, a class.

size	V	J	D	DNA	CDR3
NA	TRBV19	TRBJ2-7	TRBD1	TGTGCCAGTAGTATTCGGGGACAGGGGAACGAGCAGTACTTC	CASSIRGQGNEQYF
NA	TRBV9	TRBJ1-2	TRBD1	TGTGCCAGCAGCCCGAGACAGGGCCCTACTTCGGGGGACTATGGCTACACCTTC	CASSPRQGPTSGDYGYTF
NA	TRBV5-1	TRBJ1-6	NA	TGCGCCAGCAGCTTTCAGGGTAATAATTCACCCCTCCACTTT	CASSFQGNNSPLHF
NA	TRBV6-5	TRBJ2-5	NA	TGTGCCAGCAGCCGGACTCCCTCAGAGACCCAGTACTTC	CASSRTPSETQYF
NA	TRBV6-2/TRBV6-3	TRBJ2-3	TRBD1	TGTGCCAGCAGTTGGAACAGGGGCCCAGATACGCAGTATTTT	CASSWNRGPDTQYF
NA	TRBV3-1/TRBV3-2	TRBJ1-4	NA	TGTGCCAGCAGCCAAGTCCCAGGGGCAAGGACTAATGAAAAACTGTTTTTT	CASSQVPGARTNEKLFF
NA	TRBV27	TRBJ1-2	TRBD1	TGTGCCAGCAGCACCCCGGACAGGGGAAGCTATGGCTACACCTTC	CASSTPDRGSYGYTF
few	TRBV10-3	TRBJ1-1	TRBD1	TGTGCCATCAACCCAGGGGGCTCGGTCACTGAAGCTTTCTTT	CAINPGGSVTEAFF
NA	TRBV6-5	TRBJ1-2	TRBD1	TGTGCCAGCAGTTTACAGGGGGCAGGGAACTATGGCTACACCTTC	CASSLQGAGNYGYTF
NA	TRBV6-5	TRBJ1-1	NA	TGTGCCAGCAGTTACCCCGGTACGGGGGAACGAGCTTTCTTT	CASSYPGTGERAFF
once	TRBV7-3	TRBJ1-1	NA	TGTGCCAGCAGCTTAGCGCCCAGGGGTGGTGAAGCTTTCTTT	CASSLAPRGGEAFF
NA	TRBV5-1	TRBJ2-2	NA	TGCGCCAGCCACAGGAGAAAGGGCACCGGGGAGCTGTTTTTT	CASHRRKGTGELFF
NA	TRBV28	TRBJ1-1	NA	TGTGCCAGCAGTTTAACAATGAACACTGAAGCTTTCTTT	CASSLTMNTEAFF
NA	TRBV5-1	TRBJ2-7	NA	TGCGCCAGCAGCCCGGGGGGCCGTAGCTCCTACGAGCAGTACTTC	CASSPGGRSSYEQYF
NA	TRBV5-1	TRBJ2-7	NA	TGCGCCAGCCGGGAGAATCGGGACGAGCAGTACTTC	CASRENRDEQYF
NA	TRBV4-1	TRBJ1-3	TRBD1	TGCGCCAGCAGCCAAGGGCTTTCCTTCCAACGGACAGGGTCGGGAAACACCATATATTTT	CASSQGLSFQRTGSGNTIYF
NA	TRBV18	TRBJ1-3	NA	TGTGCCAGCTCACCACGGGGCCTCTCTGGAAACACCATATATTTT	CASSPRGLSGNTIYF
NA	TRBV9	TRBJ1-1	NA	TGTGCCAGCAGCGTAGGATCGGGGAACACTGAAGCTTTCTTT	CASSVGSGNTEAFF
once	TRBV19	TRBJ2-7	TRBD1	TGTGCCAGTAGTATAAGGGGATCCGGGACAGCAATCACCTACGAGCAGTACTTC	CASSIRGSGTAITYEQYF
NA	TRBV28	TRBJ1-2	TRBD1	TGTGCCAGCAGTTTAACAGGGGGTAACTATGGCTACACCTTC	CASSLTGGNYGYTF
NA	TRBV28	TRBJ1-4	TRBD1	TGTGCCAGCAGCCGAAGACAGGGGGCGAGGGAAAAACTGTTTTTT	CASSRRQGAREKLFF
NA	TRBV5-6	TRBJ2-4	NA	TGTGCCAGCAGCCCGGCTGTGGGAGTAGCCAAAAACATTCAGTACTTC	CASSPAVGVAKNIQYF
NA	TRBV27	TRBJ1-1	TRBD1	TGTGCCAGCAGCCAGAGCTCCACAGGGGGTAGGACTGAAGCTTTCTTT	CASSQSSTGGRTEAFF
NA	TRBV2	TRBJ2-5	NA	TGTGCCAGCAGTGAAGCGCTTGGGGGCCAGGAGACCCAGTACTTC	CASSEALGGQETQYF
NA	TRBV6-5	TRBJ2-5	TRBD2	TGTGCCAGCAGTCGGGGGGTCCAAGAGACCCAGTACTTC	CASSRGVQETQYF
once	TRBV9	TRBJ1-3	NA	TGTGCCAGCAGCGTAGAGTCGAGGGGGGGAAGAAACACCATATATTTT	CASSVESRGGRNTIYF
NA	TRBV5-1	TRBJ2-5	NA	TGCGCCAGCAGCTTGGGTGGGGGCCGGGAGACCCAGTACTTC	CASSLGGGRETQYF
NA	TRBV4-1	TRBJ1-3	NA	TGCGCCAGCAGCCAATCCGACACCGACTCTGGAAACACCATATATTTT	CASSQSDTDSGNTIYF
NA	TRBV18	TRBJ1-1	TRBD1	TGTGCCAGCTCACCCGCGGGACAGGGAAAAACTGAAGCTTTCTTT	CASSPAGQGKTEAFF
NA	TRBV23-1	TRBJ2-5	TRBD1	TGCGCCAGCAGTCGTATTAAGGGGGACAGGGGCGTGGGAGAGACCCAGTACTTC	CASSRIKGDRGVGETQYF
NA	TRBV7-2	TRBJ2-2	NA	TGTGCCAGCAGCTTAGAGGCGGGCGGGGAGCTGTTTTTT	CASSLEAGGELFF
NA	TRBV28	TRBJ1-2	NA	TGTGCCAGCGCACATCCTAACGCCCGGGGGGGCTATGGCTACACCTTC	CASAHPNARGGYGYTF
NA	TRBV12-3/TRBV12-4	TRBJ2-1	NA	TGTGCCAGCAGTTTCCAGGGATACAATGAGCAGTTCTTC	CASSFQGYNEQFF